This T cell receptor beta chain is from a study of CD8 T cells in ankylosing spondylitis. The study's findings and limits: Reactive arthritis synovial fluid and blood previously showed some of these motif variants.

This clonotype was seen a few times. Its target is not known. TCRdb reprocessed the 5' RACE reads via MiXCR and lists one record per CDR3 protein. The table has a few hundred thousand distinct CDR3 sequences, approximately 22% seen once. With V trimmed by 1 base and J by 9 bases, 12 bases remained unmatched. The CDR3 has 15 amino acids. Germline lookup yields CDR1 SQVTM and CDR2 ANQGSEA. The sample was blood, either unsorted or a sorted T cell fraction (not recorded which). The chain recombines TRBV29-1 with TRBJ2-1; 7 nucleotides line up with TRBD1. This TCR came from a male donor with ankylosing spondylitis or in good health (not recorded which). The CDR3 coding sequence is TGCAGCGTTGAAGTCTTCCAGGCCCCAGGGGGTGAGCAGTTCTTC. This gives the protein CSVEVFQAPGGEQFF.